The 9 T cell receptor beta chains below were found in one sample sequenced in a study of sequential checkpoint blockade in melanoma. This sample's treatment: randomized to nivolumab then ipilimumab (arm A) or the reverse (arm B). The assay was immunoSEQ multiplex PCR, and TCRdb's table has in-frame clones only and misses some. The top ten clones hold under 65% of a sample with over 8,000 clones, 60% to 85% of them seen once. The source material was CD8+ T cells sorted from blood (inferred from file names), sampled from a patient given nivolumab and ipilimumab in sequence. All receptors come from a human donor with melanoma.

In this sample, this clone turned up a few times. The chain is built from TRBV15 and TRBJ2-7, with TRBD2 matching 9 bases. Per germline, CDR1 LNHNV and CDR2 YYDKDF (reference sequence). Trimming removed 8 bases from V and 2 bases from J; junction bases left unmatched: 4. CDR3 size: 13 residues. The CDR3 DNA reads as TGTGCCACCGCGGGGGGGTATACCTACGAGCAGTACTTC. It specifies CATAGGYTYEQYF. The full variable domain, its missing parts supplied by reference TRBV15 and TRBJ2-7, is DAMVIQNPRYQVTQFGKPVTLSCSQTLNHNVMYWYQQKSSQAPKLLFHYYDKDFNNEADTPDNFQSRRPNTSFCFLDIRSPGLGDTAMYLCATAGGYTYEQYFGPGTRLTVT.

Only one count was recorded for this clone. The chain uses TRBV6-1 and TRBJ1-5; 9 bases align to TRBD1. This CDR3 is 14 amino acids long. From germline, CDR1 is MNHNS and CDR2 SASEGT. J gave up 9 bases and V 3 bases, and 6 bases lay outside the gene matches. CDR3 in amino acids: CASSEPGTGRPQHF. The CDR3 DNA sequence: TGTGCCAGCAGTGAGCCAGGGACAGGGCGGCCCCAGCATTTT.

This CDR3 reads CASSSPQGVRNTEAFF. For the CDR3, the DNA is TGTGCCAGCAGCTCCCCCCAAGGGGTAAGGAACACTGAAGCTTTCTTT. This rearrangement joins TRBV7-6 to TRBJ1-1, with D perhaps TRBD1 (5 bases). Trimming pared 4 bases from V and 1 base from J, leaving 16 bases between. Germline assignment: CDR1 SGHVS and CDR2 FNYEAQ. This CDR3 region has 16 residues.

This chain joins TRBV7-3 and TRBJ2-7; 11 nucleotides line up with TRBD1. Germline trimming cut 5 bases from V and 0 bases from J; bases unmatched to any gene: 3. CDR3 size: 15 residues. The V gene's germline CDR1 is SGHTA and CDR2 FQGTGA. As DNA, the CDR3 is TGTGCCAGCAGCCCAGGGACAGGGGGCTCCTACGAGCAGTACTTC. It translates to CASSPGTGGSYEQYF.

By frequency in the sample, this clone is medium-sized (0.01 to 0.1%). The chain couples TRBV10-3 to TRBJ2-7; 10 nucleotides align to TRBD2. The length of the CDR3 is 16 residues. J was trimmed by 4 bases and V by 3 bases; bases with no gene match: 9. Germline CDR1 ENHRY, CDR2 SYGVKD. CDR3 nucleotide sequence: TGTGCCATCAGTGACCGCCGAAGGACTAGCGGTTACGAGCAGTACTTC. Protein: CAISDRRRTSGYEQYF.

This clone occurred once. The chain joins TRBV28 to TRBJ2-7; tentatively, D is TRBD2 (5 bases). Germline CDR1 and CDR2: MDHEN and SYDVKM. This CDR3 is 13 amino acids long. The V end lost 3 bases, the J end lost 4 bases, and 10 bases lay between the germline ends. CDR3 DNA: TGTGCCAGCAGTTTTCGGGGAGCTTACGAGCAGTACTTC. Translation: CASSFRGAYEQYF.

The chain couples TRBV25-1 to TRBJ2-6, with D uncertain. This CDR3 is 16 amino acids long. Trimming left V 11 bases short and J 0 bases short, with 17 bases between. Looked up from germline, CDR1 is MGHDK and CDR2 is SYGVNS. Here the CDR3 reads CAQLKPGASGANVLTF. CDR3 bases: TGTGCCCAGCTAAAACCAGGCGCCTCTGGGGCCAACGTCCTGACTTTC.

This chain links TRBV6-6 with TRBJ1-1; D uncertain. This CDR3 comprises 13 residues. Trimming pared 3 bases from V and 1 base from J, leaving 6 bases between. The germline gives CDR1 MNHNY, CDR2 SVGAGI (reference sequence). CDR3 sequence (DNA): TGTGCCAGCAGTTATACAGAGAACACTGAAGCTTTCTTT. Its translation: CASSYTENTEAFF.

V and J are TRBV9 and TRBJ1-2; 9 bases map to TRBD1. This CDR3 spans 14 amino acids. Trimming took 4 bases from V and 7 from J; bases not matched to a gene: 8. Germline V gene lookup returns CDR1 SGDLS and CDR2 YYNGEE. CDR3 loop: CASSPRTGASGYTF. The CDR3 DNA reads as TGTGCCAGCAGCCCTCGGACAGGGGCCAGTGGCTACACCTTC.